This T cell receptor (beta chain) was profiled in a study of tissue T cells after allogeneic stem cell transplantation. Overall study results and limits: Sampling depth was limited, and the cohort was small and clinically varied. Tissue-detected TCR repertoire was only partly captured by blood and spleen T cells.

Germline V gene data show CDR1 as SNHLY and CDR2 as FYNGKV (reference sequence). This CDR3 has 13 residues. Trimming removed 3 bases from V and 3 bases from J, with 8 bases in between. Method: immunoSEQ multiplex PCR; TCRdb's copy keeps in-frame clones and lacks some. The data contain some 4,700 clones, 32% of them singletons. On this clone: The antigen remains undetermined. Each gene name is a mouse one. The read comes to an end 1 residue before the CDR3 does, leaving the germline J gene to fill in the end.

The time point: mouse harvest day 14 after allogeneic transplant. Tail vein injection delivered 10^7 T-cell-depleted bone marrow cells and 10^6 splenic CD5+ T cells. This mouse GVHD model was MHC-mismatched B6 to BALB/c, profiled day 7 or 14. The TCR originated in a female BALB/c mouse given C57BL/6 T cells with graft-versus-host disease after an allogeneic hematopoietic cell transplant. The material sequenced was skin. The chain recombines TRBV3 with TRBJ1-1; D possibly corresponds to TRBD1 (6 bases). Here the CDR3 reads CASSLRQDTEVFF. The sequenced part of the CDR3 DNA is TGTGCCAGCAGCTTGAGACAGGACACAGAAGTCTTC.